This T cell receptor (beta chain) stems from a study of T cells in Graves' hyperthyroidism and ophthalmopathy. The CDR3 sequence is 16 residues long. From germline, CDR1 is KGHSH and CDR2 LQKENI. Fresh peripheral blood, under 13 ml, yielded the PBMCs. Amplified TCR beta CDR3 regions derived from RNA transcripts. The primer set for the first-round RT-PCR of the TCR CDR3 was HTBI. TCRdb re-derived calls from the multiplex PCR reads in MiXCR, one entry per CDR3 protein. The table records fewer than 40,000 distinct CDR3 sequences, approximately 52% of them present only once. With regard to this clonotype: Its specificity is not known. This could be a read error, since a much larger clone is one nucleotide away.

The study, taken as a whole, reports: The model forecast ophthalmopathy, anticipating it by a median about six months before onset.

The clonotype was recovered from a man in his forties or fifties with Graves' ophthalmopathy. Sequenced input: blood. The chain carries TRBV18 and TRBJ2-2; 8 bases are shared with TRBD1. CDR3 residues: CASLPQDRVITGELFF. The CDR3 nucleotides read TGTGCCAGCTTACCACAGGACAGGGTAATCACCGGGGAGCTGTTTTTT.